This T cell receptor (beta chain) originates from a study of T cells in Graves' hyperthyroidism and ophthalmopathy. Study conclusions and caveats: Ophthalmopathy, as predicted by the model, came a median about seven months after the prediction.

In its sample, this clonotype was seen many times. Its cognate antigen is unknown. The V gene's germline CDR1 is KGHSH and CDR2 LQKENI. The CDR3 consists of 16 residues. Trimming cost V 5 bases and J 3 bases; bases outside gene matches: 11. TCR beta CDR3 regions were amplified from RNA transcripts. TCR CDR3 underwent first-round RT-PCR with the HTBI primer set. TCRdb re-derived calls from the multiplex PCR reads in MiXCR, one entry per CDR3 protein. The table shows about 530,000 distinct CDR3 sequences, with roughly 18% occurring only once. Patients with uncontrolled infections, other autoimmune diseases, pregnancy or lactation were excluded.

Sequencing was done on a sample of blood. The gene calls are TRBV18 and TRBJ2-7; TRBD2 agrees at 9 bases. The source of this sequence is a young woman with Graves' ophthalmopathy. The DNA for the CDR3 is TGTGCCAGCTCATCCCTTGGCGGGGGGGCAGTCTACGAGCAGTACTTC. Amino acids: CASSSLGGGAVYEQYF.